One and the same sample provided the 21 T cell receptor beta chains below, sequenced in a study of shared clonotypes between healthy human individuals. Naive CD8 cells comprised CD45RO-negative, CCR7-positively selected cells, excluding terminally differentiated effector memory CD45RA+ cells. Measured with immunoSEQ multiplex PCR; TCRdb has only the in-frame clones, and not every one. The table records about 1,900,000 clones, approximately 94% of them present only once. Sequenced input: naive CD8+ T cells sorted from blood. All receptors come from a man in his late teens or twenties in good health.

The genes are TRBV7-9 and TRBJ2-2; D is perhaps TRBD1 (5 bases). This CDR3 has 16 residues. Between the trimmed V and J ends, which lost 5 bases and 4 bases, there was a span of 17 bases. Germline CDR1 SEHNR, CDR2 FQNEAQ (reference sequence). This chain's CDR3 is CASSGVQAGSTGELFF. Here the CDR3 DNA reads TGTGCCAGCAGCGGTGTTCAGGCAGGGTCCACCGGGGAGCTGTTTTTT.

This clone was seen only once. This chain uses TRBV19 with TRBJ1-1; weak D call: TRBD1 (5 bases). Germline CDR1 LNHDA, CDR2 SQIVND (reference sequence). Deletions cut 5 bases from V and 5 bases from J, with 18 bases between. The CDR3 runs 15 residues. The CDR3 nucleotides read TGTGCCAGTAGTGACCCGTGGGGCCTAAATACTGAAGCTTTCTTT. This translates into CASSDPWGLNTEAFF.

This clone was seen a single time. The chain employs TRBV6-6 and TRBJ2-7; D gene ambiguous. V shed 10 bases and J shed 9 bases, with 13 bases lying between them. CDR3 length equals 10 residues. Germline V gene data show CDR1 as MNHNY and CDR2 as SVGAGI (reference sequence). The CDR3 sequence: CATRSSTQYF. CDR3 bases: TGTGCCACCCGAAGTAGCACGCAGTACTTC.

The V call is TRBV19, the J call TRBJ2-1; TRBD2 matches 7 bases. Germline CDR1 is LNHDA and CDR2 is SQIVND (reference sequence). The V gene end was trimmed by 8 bases and the J gene end by 5 bases; junction bases not matched to a gene: 15. The CDR3 has 16 residues. The CDR3 protein is CASLPRIAGEHNEQFF. For the CDR3, the DNA is TGTGCCAGTCTTCCCCGGATTGCGGGAGAGCACAATGAGCAGTTCTTC.

The V call is TRBV27, the J call TRBJ1-1, with 7 bases matching TRBD1. V lost 8 bases and J lost 3; bases outside the gene matches: 9. This CDR3 contains 14 residues. Per the germline V gene, CDR1 is MNHEY and CDR2 is SMNVEV (reference sequence). Here the CDR3 DNA reads TGTGCCAGCCATCTCACAGGGGTCGACACTGAAGCTTTCTTT. This encodes CASHLTGVDTEAFF.

The chain has TRBV6-5 and TRBJ2-2; D is unresolved. Trimming took off 11 bases at V and 0 bases at J, with 10 bases between the two ends. This CDR3 region has 13 residues. Germline CDR1 reads MNHEY; CDR2 reads SVGAGI. The CDR3 DNA sequence: TGTGCCGCCAGTGCAGCGAACACCGGGGAGCTGTTTTTT. Translating it yields CAASAANTGELFF.

The chain uses TRBV4-3 and TRBJ2-7; 8 nucleotides line up with TRBD1. This CDR3 has 15 residues. V lost 0 bases, J lost 8 bases, and 9 bases stayed unmatched. Germline CDR1 and CDR2: LGHNA and YSLEER. CDR3 in amino acids: CASSQESGQGFKQYF. The CDR3 region has the DNA TGCGCCAGCAGCCAAGAGTCAGGACAGGGTTTCAAGCAGTACTTC.

This rearrangement joins TRBV28 to TRBJ1-4; 9 positions match TRBD1. Looked up from germline, CDR1 is MDHEN and CDR2 is SYDVKM. With 6 bases clipped from V and 7 bases from J, the junction kept 6 bases outside the gene matches. This CDR3 region has 14 residues. This CDR3 is CASSPPGQGEKLFF. In DNA form, the CDR3 reads TGTGCCAGCAGCCCGCCGGGACAGGGTGAAAAACTGTTTTTT. Drawing the rest from reference TRBV28 and TRBJ1-4, the complete variable domain is DVKVTQSSRYLVKRTGEKVFLECVQDMDHENMFWYRQDPGLGLRLIYFSYDVKMKEKGDIPEGYSVSREKKERFSLILESASTNQTSMYLCASSPPGQGEKLFFGSGTQLSVL.

The chain couples TRBV5-5 to TRBJ2-7; D is perhaps TRBD2 (6 bases). The V and J ends lost 2 bases and 3 bases respectively, with 9 bases between them. The CDR3 runs to 13 residues. CDR1 is SGHKS and CDR2 is YYEKEE in the germline V gene (reference sequence). The CDR3 spells CASSFSGFYEQYF. In DNA form, the CDR3 reads TGTGCCAGCAGCTTTAGCGGTTTCTACGAGCAGTACTTC.

The genes are TRBV2 and TRBJ2-7; D might be TRBD1 (6 bases). Germline V gives CDR1 SNHLY, CDR2 FYNNEI. V was trimmed by 10 bases and J by 0 bases, leaving 13 bases between them. There are 13 residues in the CDR3. Here the CDR3 DNA reads TGTGCCATCCTACAGGGTCCCTCCTACGAGCAGTACTTC. It specifies CAILQGPSYEQYF.

This clone was detected only a few times. The CDR3 loop reads CATSWEVSRQGQYF. CDR3 DNA sequence: TGTGCCACCAGCTGGGAGGTCTCCCGGCAGGGCCAGTACTTC. The V call is TRBV15, the J call TRBJ2-5, with a tentative D call TRBD2 (6 bases). The CDR3 consists of 14 residues. Per germline, CDR1 LNHNV and CDR2 YYDKDF (reference sequence). V dropped 5 bases and J dropped 10 bases, with 20 bases sitting between them.

This chain links TRBV7-2 with TRBJ2-3; possibly TRBD2 for D (5 bases). The germline V and J ends were trimmed by 1 base and 0 bases, with 11 bases remaining between them. Germline V gene data show CDR1 as SGHTA and CDR2 as FQGNSA. The CDR3 length is 16 residues. The CDR3 coding sequence is TGTGCCAGCAGCTTAGTTGCGGGCGCTAGCACAGATACGCAGTATTTT. It encodes CASSLVAGASTDTQYF.

Note on this clone: This same CDR3 is encoded by further DNA sequences in the sample. The V gene is TRBV15, the J gene TRBJ2-7; D not resolved. The V end was cut by 3 bases, the J end by 4 bases, with 13 bases between. CDR1 LNHNV and CDR2 YYDKDF come from the germline V gene (reference sequence). The CDR3 runs 14 residues. CDR3 DNA: TGTGCCACCAGCAGGGTGGGGTCGGATTACGAGCAGTACTTC. It specifies CATSRVGSDYEQYF.

The chain recombines TRBV9 with TRBJ2-2, with D perhaps matching TRBD2 (9 bases). The V end lost 4 bases, the J end lost 3 bases, and 19 bases lay between the germline ends. The germline V gene encodes CDR1 SGDLS and CDR2 YYNGEE. The CDR3 is made up of 17 amino acids. The CDR3 spells CASSPGGGRADTGELFF. CDR3 sequence (DNA): TGTGCCAGCAGCCCAGGGGGCGGGAGGGCCGACACCGGGGAGCTGTTTTTT. The full variable domain, in which reference TRBV9 and TRBJ2-2 provide the parts outside the CDR3, is DSGVTQTPKHLITATGQRVTLRCSPRSGDLSVYWYQQSLDQGLQFLIQYYNGEERAKGNILERFSAQQFPDLHSELNLSSLELGDSALYFCASSPGGGRADTGELFFGEGSRLTVL.

This clone was counted once. The chain joins TRBV27 to TRBJ2-7; 7 nucleotides match TRBD1. The V and J ends lost 3 bases and 5 bases, in that order; junction bases with no gene match: 13. Germline V lookup: CDR1 MNHEY, CDR2 SMNVEV (reference sequence). The CDR3 sequence is 16 residues long. CDR3 sequence reads: CASSLDTRGTPDEQYF. The DNA of the CDR3 is TGTGCCAGCAGTTTGGACACCAGGGGGACCCCGGACGAGCAGTACTTC.

The chain couples TRBV5-1 to TRBJ2-1; the match to TRBD2 covers 13 bases. V shed 4 bases and J 4 bases; nucleotides not matched to a gene: 8. This CDR3 comprises 17 residues. Per the germline V gene, CDR1 is SGHRS and CDR2 is YFSETQ. The CDR3 DNA follows: TGCGCCAGCAGCCCAATGGGACTAGCGGGAATATACAATGAGCAGTTCTTC. Its protein product is CASSPMGLAGIYNEQFF.

This chain uses TRBV7-9 with TRBJ1-1; no clear D gene. From germline, CDR1 is SEHNR and CDR2 FQNEAQ (reference sequence). The CDR3 spans 13 residues. The V gene lost 1 base and the J gene lost 7 bases, with 10 bases spanning the gap. The CDR3 loop reads CASSLGRLDEAFF. The CDR3 DNA follows: TGTGCCAGCAGCTTAGGTCGGCTGGATGAAGCTTTCTTT.

The CDR3: CASSPARLNFLGEKLFF. DNA of the CDR3: TGTGCCAGCAGCCCCGCACGCCTGAACTTCTTGGGTGAAAAACTGTTTTTT. The rearrangement links TRBV7-4 to TRBJ1-4; D unresolved. V was pared by 5 bases and J by 7 bases, with 23 bases between. The CDR3 is 17 residues long. Germline values: CDR1 SGHVT, CDR2 SQSDAQ.

In regard to this clone: At the DNA level, this CDR3 is encoded by other sequences in the same sample as well. The CDR3 DNA sequence: TGTGCCAGCAGCTTAGTAGGGGGAGAAGCTTTCTTT. Translated, it gives CASSLVGGEAFF. The chain employs TRBV7-9 and TRBJ1-1; D possibly corresponds to TRBD1 (6 bases). Trimming shortened V by 1 base and J by 8 bases, and 8 bases separated the two germline ends. The germline V gene has CDR1 SEHNR and CDR2 FQNEAQ (reference sequence). The CDR3 loop spans 12 amino acids. Looking up the rest from reference TRBV7-9 and TRBJ1-1 gives the full variable domain: DTGVSQNPRHKITKRGQNVTFRCDPISEHNRLYWYRQTLGQGPEFLTYFQNEAQLEKSRLLSDRFSAERPKGSFSTLEIQRTEQGDSAMYLCASSLVGGEAFFGQGTRLTVV.

The V and J genes are TRBV7-2 and TRBJ2-7, with D possibly TRBD2 on 7 matching bases. CDR3 length: 17 amino acids. Trimming took off 1 base at V and 1 base at J, with 17 bases between the two ends. Germline CDR1 SGHTA, CDR2 FQGNSA. CDR3 loop: CASSLELGRGGSYEQYF. In DNA, the CDR3 is TGTGCCAGCAGCTTAGAATTAGGCAGGGGAGGGTCCTACGAGCAGTACTTC.

On this clone: The same CDR3 is also encoded by other DNA sequences in this sample. The chain links TRBV6-5 to TRBJ1-3; D gene unclear. The CDR3 covers 14 residues. Per the germline V gene, CDR1 is MNHEY and CDR2 is SVGAGI. V was cut by 5 bases and J by 0 bases, with 8 bases left in between. The CDR3 DNA is TGTGCCAGCAGTCCGCGTATCTCTGGAAACACCATATATTTT. Translating gives CASSPRISGNTIYF.